This T cell receptor (beta chain) was recorded in a study of blood T cell repertoires in COVID-19. Looking at the study overall: Some COVID-19 samples were acute and others convalescent; all came from the United States, Italy and Spain. The analysed material was cDNA or gDNA that came from T cells, B-cell-depleted T cells, or PBMCs.

Shortly before study entry, within 2 weeks, exposed participants had met a COVID-19 case. This clone appeared a single time. As originally analysed: Estimated nucleated cell counts came from reference gene primer amplification. Libraries were prepared by immunoSEQ multiplex PCR; TCRdb keeps only in-frame clonotypes and omits some of them. The V and J calls and clone size come from that table; D and trimming were worked out from the DNA. The sample has approximately 310,000 clones, around 85% seen once; the top ten hold under 2%. Sequencing was done on a sample of PBMCs or T cells enriched from blood (not recorded which). The receptor comes from a woman aged 25-40 years who had been exposed to COVID-19.

CDR3: CASSPTGLGQPQHF. CDR3 coding DNA: TGTGCCAGCAGCCCAACAGGGTTAGGCCAGCCCCAGCATTTT. The rearrangement links TRBV25-1 to TRBJ1-5; weak D call: TRBD1 (6 bases). CDR1 and CDR2 (germline): MGHDK, SYGVNS. Trimming took off 6 bases at V and 7 bases at J, with 16 bases between the two ends. This CDR3 spans 14 amino acids.